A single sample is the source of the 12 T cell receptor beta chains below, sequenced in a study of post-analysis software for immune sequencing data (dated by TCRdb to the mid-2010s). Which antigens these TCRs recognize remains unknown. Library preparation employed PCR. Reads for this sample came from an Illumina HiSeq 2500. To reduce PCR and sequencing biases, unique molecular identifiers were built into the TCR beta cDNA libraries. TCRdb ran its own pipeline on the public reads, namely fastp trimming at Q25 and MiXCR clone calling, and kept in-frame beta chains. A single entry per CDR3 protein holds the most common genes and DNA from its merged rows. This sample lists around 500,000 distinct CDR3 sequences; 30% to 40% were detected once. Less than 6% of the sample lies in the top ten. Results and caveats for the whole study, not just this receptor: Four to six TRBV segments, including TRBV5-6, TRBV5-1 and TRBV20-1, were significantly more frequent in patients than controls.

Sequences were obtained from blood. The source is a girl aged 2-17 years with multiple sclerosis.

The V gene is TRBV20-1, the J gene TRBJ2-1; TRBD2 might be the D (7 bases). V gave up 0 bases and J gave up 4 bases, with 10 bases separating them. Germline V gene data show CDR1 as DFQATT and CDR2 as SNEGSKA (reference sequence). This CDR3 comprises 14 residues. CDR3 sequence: CSARERGRYNEQFF. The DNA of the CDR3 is TGCAGTGCTAGAGAGCGGGGGCGATACAATGAGCAGTTCTTC.

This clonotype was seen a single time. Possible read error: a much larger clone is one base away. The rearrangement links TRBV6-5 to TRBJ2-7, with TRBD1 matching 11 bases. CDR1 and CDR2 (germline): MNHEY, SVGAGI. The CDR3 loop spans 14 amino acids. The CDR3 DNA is TGTACCAGCAGCCGGGGACAGGGGGCCTACGAGCAGTACTTC. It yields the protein CTSSRGQGAYEQYF.

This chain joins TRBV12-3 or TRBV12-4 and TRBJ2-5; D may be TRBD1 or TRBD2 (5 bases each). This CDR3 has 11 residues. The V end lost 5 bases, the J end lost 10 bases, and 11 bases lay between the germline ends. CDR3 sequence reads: CASSRDGDQYF. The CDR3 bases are TGTGCCAGCAGTCGGGACGGAGACCAGTACTTC.

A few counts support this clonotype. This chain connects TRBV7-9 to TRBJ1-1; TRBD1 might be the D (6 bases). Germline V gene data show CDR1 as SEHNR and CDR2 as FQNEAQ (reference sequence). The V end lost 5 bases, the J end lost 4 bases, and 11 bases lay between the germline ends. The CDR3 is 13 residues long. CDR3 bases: TGTGCCAGCAGCCCTACAGGGCTCACTGAAGCTTTCTTT. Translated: CASSPTGLTEAFF.

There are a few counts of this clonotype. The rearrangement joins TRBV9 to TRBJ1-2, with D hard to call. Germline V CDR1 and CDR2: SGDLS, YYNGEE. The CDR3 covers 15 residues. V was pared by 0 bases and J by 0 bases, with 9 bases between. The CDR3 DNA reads TGTGCCAGCAGCGTAGATCCAGGAGCTAACTATGGCTACACCTTC. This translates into CASSVDPGANYGYTF.

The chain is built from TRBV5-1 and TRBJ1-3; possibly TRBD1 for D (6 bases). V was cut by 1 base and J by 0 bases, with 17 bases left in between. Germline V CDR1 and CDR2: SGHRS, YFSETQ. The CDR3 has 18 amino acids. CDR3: CASSLYSRGADSGNTIYF. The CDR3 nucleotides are TGCGCCAGCAGCTTGTATTCCCGGGGGGCAGACTCTGGAAACACCATATATTTT. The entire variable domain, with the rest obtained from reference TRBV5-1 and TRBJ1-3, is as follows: KAGVTQTPRYLIKTRGQQVTLSCSPISGHRSVSWYQQTPGQGLQFLFEYFSETQRNKGNFPGRFSGRQFSNSRSEMNVSTLELGDSALYLCASSLYSRGADSGNTIYFGEGSWLTVV.

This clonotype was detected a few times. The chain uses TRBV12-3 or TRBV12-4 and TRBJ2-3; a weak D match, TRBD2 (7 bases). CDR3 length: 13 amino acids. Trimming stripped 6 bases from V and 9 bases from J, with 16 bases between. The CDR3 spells CASSPGEGGTQYF. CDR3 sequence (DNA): TGTGCCAGCAGCCCAGGGGAGGGGGGGACGCAGTATTTT.

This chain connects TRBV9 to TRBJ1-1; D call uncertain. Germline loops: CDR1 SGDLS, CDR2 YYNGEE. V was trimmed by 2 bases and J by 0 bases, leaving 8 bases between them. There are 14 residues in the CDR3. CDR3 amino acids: CASSVDGVNTEAFF. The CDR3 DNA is TGTGCCAGCAGCGTCGACGGGGTGAACACTGAAGCTTTCTTT.

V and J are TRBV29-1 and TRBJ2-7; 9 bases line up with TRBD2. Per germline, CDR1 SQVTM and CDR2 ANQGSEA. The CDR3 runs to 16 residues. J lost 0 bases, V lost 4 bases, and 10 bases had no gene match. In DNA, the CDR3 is TGCAGCGTTGCTGTAGCGGGGGCCCCGAGCTCCTACGAGCAGTACTTC. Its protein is CSVAVAGAPSSYEQYF.

The CDR3 is CSVCGGAKNIQYF. The CDR3 DNA reads as TGCAGCGTTTGCGGGGGAGCCAAAAACATTCAGTACTTC. V gene TRBV29-1 combines with J gene TRBJ2-4, with 7 bases lining up with TRBD2. V trimming: 5 bases; J trimming: 0 bases; junction bases outside the gene matches: 1. Germline V gene lookup returns CDR1 SQVTM and CDR2 ANQGSEA. The length of the CDR3 is 13 residues.

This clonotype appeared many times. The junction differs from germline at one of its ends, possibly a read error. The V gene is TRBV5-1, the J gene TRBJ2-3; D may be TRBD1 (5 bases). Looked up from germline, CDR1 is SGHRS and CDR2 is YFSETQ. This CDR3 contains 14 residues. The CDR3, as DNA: TGTGCCAGCAGCTTAGAAGGGGGCACAGATACGCAGTATTTT. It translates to CASSLEGGTDTQYF.

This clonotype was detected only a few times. CDR3: CASSESNNEQFF. As DNA, the CDR3 is TGTGCCAGCAGTGAGTCAAACAATGAGCAGTTCTTC. The chain couples TRBV2 to TRBJ2-1; no clear D. Trimming pared 3 bases from V and 5 bases from J, leaving 5 bases between. The germline gives CDR1 SNHLY, CDR2 FYNNEI. The CDR3 is made up of 12 amino acids.